The clone carrying this T cell receptor (beta chain) was counted ten times or more. The target antigen is unknown. The entry originates in a study of breast tumors, draining lymph nodes, adjacent tissues. Samples came from axillary lymph nodes draining the breast cancer. The CDR3 is 14 residues long. Germline V gene lookup returns CDR1 DFQATT and CDR2 SNEGSKA (reference sequence). V was trimmed by 0 bases and J by 2 bases, leaving 11 bases between them. One entry per CDR3 protein results from TCRdb running MiXCR on the multiplex PCR reads. The sample contains 200,000 or so distinct CDR3 sequences, approximately 33% of which appear only once. Whole-study results and caveats: Compared with basal-like, luminal-like tumors shared significantly more repertoire with nontumor tissue. Tumors had less TCR diversity than lymph nodes, more than nontumor tissue.

The sequence came from a female donor with breast cancer. Some clones in this sample may be carry-over from other donors' samples. The chain combines TRBV20-1 with TRBJ2-7; TRBD1 might be the D (5 bases). Specimen: axillary lymph node tissue. CDR3 in DNA: TGCAGTGCTAGAGATCTGGCAGGGACCTACGAGCAGTACTTC. Translation: CSARDLAGTYEQYF.